The T cell receptor beta chain under discussion was sequenced for a study of T cell changes during pregnancy in multiple sclerosis. Trimming cost V 3 bases and J 0 bases; bases outside gene matches: 7. The CDR3 loop spans 16 amino acids. Germline CDR1 SGHNT, CDR2 YYREEE (reference sequence). Assay: immunoSEQ multiplex PCR; the TCRdb copy retains only in-frame clones and omits some. The table has around 110,000 clones, 91% seen once. The receptor was derived from a female donor with multiple sclerosis, enrolled in a pregnancy study. The starting material was peripheral blood, obtained before pregnancy. V gene TRBV5-4 combines with J gene TRBJ2-3, with TRBD1 identical over 7 bases. CDR3 sequence: CASSSTGTVSTDTQYF. Written as DNA, the CDR3 is TGTGCCAGCAGCTCGACCGGGACAGTTAGCACAGATACGCAGTATTTT.